Sequencing of this T cell receptor beta chain was carried out in a study of CD8 T cells in ankylosing spondylitis (dated by TCRdb to about 2017). About the study as a whole: The study profiled T cell receptor beta repertoires in healthy donors and ankylosing spondylitis patients to find disease-linked TCR variants. Peripheral blood samples were taken, and synovial fluid was additionally collected from ankylosing spondylitis patients. The full study cohort was made up of roughly 25 ankylosing spondylitis patients and roughly 98 healthy donors.

Points the paper makes about the study in general: A TCR beta motif of several highly homologous amino acid variants appeared characteristic of blood from ankylosing spondylitis patients. Some TCR beta motif variants had previously been reported in synovial fluid and blood of reactive arthritis patients, which suggested common disease-initiation mechanisms. A CD8+ phenotype was shown by the disease-linked clones, which were found at relatively low frequencies in peripheral blood. Significant enrichment of the disease-linked clones was reported in matched synovial fluid samples from ankylosing spondylitis patients.

The sequencer was an Illumina HiSeq 2500. Quantitative 5'-RACE with molecular barcodes was the method used to prepare the TCR beta libraries. In the source study's methods: A new computational method, built on a probabilistic model of VDJ rearrangement, was used to identify disease-linked TCR variants. TCRdb took the public reads, trimmed them with fastp at Q25, ran MiXCR for clone calling and kept in-frame beta chains. Entries are consolidated by CDR3 protein sequence, retaining the most common genes and DNA. TCRdb assigned the V and J calls; the authors' analysis was not used. This sample lists more than 150,000 distinct CDR3 sequences; 18% were detected once. Together, the top ten hold roughly 4% of the sample. This clonotype showed up many times. The antigen this receptor binds is unknown. Qualities for individual bases were not recorded, and no much larger clone is one base off. The CDR3, from cysteine to phenylalanine, totals 15 residues. Only the CDR3 part of the read is kept: 45 bases, read in frame from the first base. As encoded in the germline V gene, CDR1 is MNHEY while CDR2 is SVGEGT. V and J are trimmed by 5 bases and 0 bases, and the gene matches miss 5 bases of the junction.

Recombination linked TRBV6-2 or TRBV6-3 to TRBJ2-3, and TRBD1 aligns with 7 junction nucleotides. This TCR was sampled from a male donor aged 10 to 35 with ankylosing spondylitis or in good health (not recorded which). Donor details come from another sample of the same person, matched by shared clones. The sequenced material came from blood, either unsorted or a sorted T cell fraction (not recorded which). The CDR3 has the sequence CASSKYRGSTDTQYF. The DNA sequence is given as TGTGCCAGCAGTAAATACAGGGGAAGCACAGATACGCAGTATTTT.